A selection of T cell receptor beta chains follows, all from one sample in a study of cytomegalovirus exposure and HLA in healthy donors. TCRdb keeps only in-frame clones here, not all; method: immunoSEQ multiplex PCR. The table lists around 190,000 clones, 85% of them singletons, with about 17% in the top ten. Sequenced input: PBMCs. The origin of the receptors is a man between 18 and 35 years old in good health and CMV-seropositive. Both conserved end residues are part of each CDR3. D genes are given only for firm matches. Clone size is shown for a subset of rows, as once, few, many or a class of expanded clone.

v_call,j_call,d_call,clone_size,cdr3_aa,cdr3_nt
TRBV7-6,TRBJ1-3,NA,NA,CASSRLERNTIYF,TGTGCCAGCAGCCGTTTAGAGAGAAACACCATATATTTT
TRBV7-2,TRBJ1-2,NA,NA,CASSLAGIGGYGYTF,TGTGCCAGCAGCTTAGCAGGGATTGGGGGGTATGGCTACACCTTC
TRBV28,TRBJ2-7,TRBD2,few,CASRGAGGGNEQYF,TGTGCCAGCAGGGGAGCGGGAGGCGGGAACGAGCAGTACTTC
TRBV5-5,TRBJ2-3,TRBD2,NA,CASSLDRDYITDTQYF,TGTGCCAGCAGCTTGGACCGGGACTACATCACAGATACGCAGTATTTT
TRBV15,TRBJ2-7,NA,NA,CATSREVQGSYEQYF,TGTGCCACCAGCAGAGAAGTACAGGGATCCTACGAGCAGTACTTC
TRBV2,TRBJ2-3,TRBD2,NA,CASRQTSGGDTQYF,TGTGCCAGCAGACAGACTAGCGGGGGGGATACGCAGTATTTT
TRBV9,TRBJ2-1,TRBD2,NA,CASSVGGGSYNEQFF,TGTGCCAGCAGCGTAGGGGGAGGGTCCTACAATGAGCAGTTCTTC
TRBV30,TRBJ2-7,NA,NA,CAWSGHTYEQYF,TGTGCCTGGAGTGGTCACACCTACGAGCAGTACTTC
TRBV29-1,TRBJ2-7,NA,NA,CSVEVRAQGEQYF,TGCAGCGTTGAAGTCAGGGCCCAGGGCGAGCAGTACTTC
TRBV7-2,TRBJ2-7,TRBD1,once,CASASPTGVTYEQYF,TGTGCCAGCGCCAGCCCGACAGGGGTTACGTACGAGCAGTACTTC
TRBV6-1,TRBJ1-2,NA,NA,CASAGGIMAGYTF,TGTGCCAGCGCGGGGGGTATTATGGCTGGCTACACCTTC
TRBV2,TRBJ2-1,TRBD1,NA,CASSTPGQGNEQFF,TGTGCCAGCAGTACTCCGGGACAGGGCAATGAGCAGTTCTTC
TRBV13,TRBJ1-1,TRBD1,NA,CASSSSGTGGTEAFF,TGTGCCAGCAGCTCCTCCGGGACAGGGGGCACTGAAGCTTTCTTT
TRBV14,TRBJ2-1,NA,NA,CASSSTLPSSYNEQFF,TGTGCCAGCAGCTCAACGCTCCCCAGCTCCTACAATGAGCAGTTCTTC
TRBV5-1,TRBJ2-3,NA,NA,CASSLAGGADTQYF,TGCGCCAGCAGCTTGGCTGGGGGCGCAGATACGCAGTATTTT
TRBV30,TRBJ2-7,NA,NA,CAWSAVTGHSYEQYF,TGTGCCTGGAGTGCCGTTACGGGACACTCCTACGAGCAGTACTTC
TRBV5-1,TRBJ1-1,NA,NA,CASSLAPGGTNTEAFF,TGCGCCAGCAGCTTGGCCCCGGGGGGGACCAACACTGAAGCTTTCTTT
TRBV5-1,TRBJ2-2,TRBD1,NA,CASSSRGQGLTGELFF,TGCGCCAGCAGCTCTCGAGGACAGGGTCTTACCGGGGAGCTGTTTTTT
TRBV5-1,TRBJ1-1,NA,NA,CASTRREGGGTEAFF,TGCGCCAGCACGCGGAGAGAGGGCGGGGGCACTGAAGCTTTCTTT
TRBV5-6,TRBJ1-5,NA,NA,CASSLAVDSNQPQHF,TGTGCCAGCAGCTTGGCTGTAGATAGCAATCAGCCCCAGCATTTT
TRBV5-1,TRBJ2-2,TRBD1,many,CASRDPGQGSTGELFF,TGCGCCAGCCGGGATCCGGGACAGGGGAGCACCGGGGAGCTGTTTTTT
TRBV19,TRBJ1-2,NA,NA,CASGGQDYTF,TGTGCCAGTGGGGGACAAGACTACACCTTC
TRBV19,TRBJ2-7,NA,few,CASSIAAVGAEQYF,TGTGCCAGTAGTATAGCGGCGGTGGGGGCCGAGCAGTACTTC
TRBV27,TRBJ2-7,NA,NA,CASSLSLPGYGYEQYF,TGTGCCAGCAGTTTATCGCTCCCAGGGTATGGGTACGAGCAGTACTTC
TRBV7-2,TRBJ2-7,NA,NA,CASSLYQGPYEQYF,TGTGCCAGCAGCTTATATCAGGGCCCCTACGAGCAGTACTTC
TRBV28,TRBJ2-7,NA,NA,CASGAAGGTYEQYF,TGTGCCAGCGGAGCCGCCGGGGGAACCTACGAGCAGTACTTC
TRBV28,TRBJ2-2,NA,NA,CASRSRTGELFF,TGTGCCAGCAGGTCCCGGACCGGGGAGCTGTTTTTT
TRBV13,TRBJ2-6,NA,NA,CASSLSPSGANVLTF,TGTGCCAGCAGCTTGAGCCCCTCTGGGGCCAACGTCCTGACTTTC
TRBV28,TRBJ2-7,TRBD1,NA,CASSLWTGSGGEQYF,TGTGCCAGCAGTTTATGGACAGGGTCAGGCGGCGAGCAGTACTTC
TRBV28,TRBJ2-7,TRBD1,NA,CASSQGQGATYEQYF,TGTGCCAGCAGTCAGGGACAGGGGGCTACCTACGAGCAGTACTTC
TRBV4-2,TRBJ1-1,NA,few,CASSQIAKATEAFF,TGTGCCAGCAGCCAAATCGCCAAAGCCACTGAAGCTTTCTTT
TRBV6-5,TRBJ2-1,NA,once,CASSFGSGYNEQFF,TGTGCCAGCAGTTTCGGTAGCGGATACAATGAGCAGTTCTTC
TRBV28,TRBJ1-2,NA,NA,CASSLAGAMGYTF,TGTGCCAGCAGTTTGGCGGGGGCGATGGGCTACACCTTC
TRBV30,TRBJ2-7,TRBD1,NA,CAWSFGTGAYEQYF,TGTGCCTGGAGTTTCGGGACAGGGGCCTACGAGCAGTACTTC
TRBV28,TRBJ2-3,NA,once,CASSLTRTDTQYF,TGTGCCAGCAGTTTAACTAGGACAGATACGCAGTATTTT
TRBV30,TRBJ1-2,NA,NA,CAWSEIPGVGYTF,TGTGCCTGGAGCGAGATCCCAGGGGTCGGCTACACCTTC
TRBV7-9,TRBJ2-1,TRBD2,NA,CASSNGLAGEYYNEQFF,TGTGCCAGCAGCAACGGACTAGCGGGGGAGTACTACAATGAGCAGTTCTTC
TRBV6-5,TRBJ2-2,NA,NA,CASRASSGGELFF,TGTGCCAGCAGGGCCTCGAGCGGCGGGGAGCTGTTTTTT
TRBV18,TRBJ2-3,NA,NA,CASSRTSTSTDTQYF,TGTGCCAGCTCACGGACTTCCACTAGCACAGATACGCAGTATTTT
TRBV11-2,TRBJ1-4,NA,NA,CASSSPGGEKLFF,TGTGCCAGCAGCTCACCGGGGGGGGAAAAACTGTTTTTT
TRBV28,TRBJ2-1,NA,NA,CASSSFGGEQFF,TGTGCCAGCAGTTCATTTGGCGGGGAGCAGTTCTTC
TRBV27,TRBJ1-5,NA,NA,CASRLWASGNQPQHF,TGTGCCAGCCGCTTGTGGGCCAGTGGCAATCAGCCCCAGCATTTT
TRBV28,TRBJ1-1,NA,NA,CASISGEPAAEAFF,TGTGCCAGCATCTCAGGGGAGCCCGCAGCTGAAGCTTTCTTT
TRBV2,TRBJ2-1,NA,NA,CASSEASIDWRAYNEQFF,TGTGCCAGCAGTGAAGCCTCTATCGACTGGCGAGCCTACAATGAGCAGTTCTTC
TRBV5-1,TRBJ2-1,NA,NA,CASSLVGFSASSYNEQFF,TGCGCCAGCAGCTTGGTAGGGTTTAGCGCAAGTTCCTACAATGAGCAGTTCTTC
TRBV2,TRBJ1-3,TRBD1,NA,CASRLGQSSGNTIYF,TGTGCCAGCAGATTGGGACAGAGCTCTGGAAACACCATATATTTT